The source of this T cell receptor (beta chain) is a study of human T cells and chemical hapten exposure. Overall study context: Readings were taken at 6 days from patch tests that had applied 0.01% DPC to the upper back. General observations from the study: There was alopecia in the donors, so their immune response may differ from that of healthy people.

Time point specified: patch test 2, 6 weeks after DPC sensitization. This sample's treatment: therapeutic diphenylcyclopropenone sensitization with weekly scalp DPC. This clonotype has only a few counts. Its antigen is still unknown. The CDR3 covers 14 residues. Germline V gives CDR1 SGHTA, CDR2 FQGTGA. Trimming removed 5 bases from V and 4 bases from J, with 11 bases in between. During construction of the library, unique molecular identifiers were attached to individual cDNA molecules for quantitative, reproducible TCR counting. Each CDR3 protein is one row after TCRdb ran MiXCR on the RACE reads. The repertoire holds roughly 96,000 distinct CDR3 sequences, with about a tenth as singletons.

The chain combines TRBV7-3 with TRBJ2-2; D gene unclear. Sequencing used whole blood, obtained in connection with sensitization to the hapten diphenylcyclopropenone (DPC). This receptor was obtained from a woman aged 40-49 years with alopecia areata. Some clones in this sample may be carry-over from other donors' samples. The CDR3 is CASSPGPPTGELFF. The CDR3 DNA sequence: TGTGCCAGCAGCCCCGGACCACCCACCGGGGAGCTGTTTTTT.